This T cell receptor beta chain was sequenced in a study of radiotherapy plus CTLA-4 blockade in lung cancer. Sequenced by immunoSEQ multiplex PCR; TCRdb stores in-frame clones only, minus some. Of 40,000 to 45,000 clones in the sample, roughly three quarters were seen once. Germline V gene lookup returns CDR1 MDHEN and CDR2 SYDVKM. The CDR3 is 11 amino acids. V was pared by 7 bases and J by 5 bases, with 5 bases between. In this sample, this clone turned up a few times. The sequencing here drew on peripheral blood, taken from a patient treated with radiotherapy plus ipilimumab. This chain links TRBV28 with TRBJ1-4; D unclear. The clonotype originates from a human donor with non-small cell lung cancer whose response to radiotherapy plus ipilimumab could not be evaluated. The CDR3 region is CASTQNEKLFF. The CDR3 DNA reads TGTGCCAGCACACAAAATGAAAAACTGTTTTTT. The entire variable domain, with the rest obtained from reference TRBV28 and TRBJ1-4, is as follows: DVKVTQSSRYLVKRTGEKVFLECVQDMDHENMFWYRQDPGLGLRLIYFSYDVKMKEKGDIPEGYSVSREKKERFSLILESASTNQTSMYLCASTQNEKLFFGSGTQLSVL.